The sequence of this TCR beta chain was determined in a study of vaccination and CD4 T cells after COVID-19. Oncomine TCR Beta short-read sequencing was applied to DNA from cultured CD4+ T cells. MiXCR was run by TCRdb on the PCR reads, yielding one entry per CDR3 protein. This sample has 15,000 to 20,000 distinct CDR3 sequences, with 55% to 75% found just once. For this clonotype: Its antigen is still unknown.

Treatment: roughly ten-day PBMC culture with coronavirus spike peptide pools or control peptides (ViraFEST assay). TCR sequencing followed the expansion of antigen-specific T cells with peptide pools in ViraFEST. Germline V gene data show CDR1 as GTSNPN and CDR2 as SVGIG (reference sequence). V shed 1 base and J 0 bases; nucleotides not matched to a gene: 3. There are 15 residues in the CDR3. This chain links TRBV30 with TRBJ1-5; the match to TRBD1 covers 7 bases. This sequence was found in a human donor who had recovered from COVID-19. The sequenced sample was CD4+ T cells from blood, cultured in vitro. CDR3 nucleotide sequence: TGTGCCTGGAGTGGGGACAGTCATAGCAATCAGCCCCAGCATTTT. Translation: CAWSGDSHSNQPQHF. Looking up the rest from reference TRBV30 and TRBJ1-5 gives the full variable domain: SQTIHQWPATLVQPVGSPLSLECTVEGTSNPNLYWYRQAAGRGLQLLFYSVGIGQISSEVPQNLSASRPQDRQFILSSKKLLLSDSGFYLCAWSGDSHSNQPQHFGDGTRLSIL.